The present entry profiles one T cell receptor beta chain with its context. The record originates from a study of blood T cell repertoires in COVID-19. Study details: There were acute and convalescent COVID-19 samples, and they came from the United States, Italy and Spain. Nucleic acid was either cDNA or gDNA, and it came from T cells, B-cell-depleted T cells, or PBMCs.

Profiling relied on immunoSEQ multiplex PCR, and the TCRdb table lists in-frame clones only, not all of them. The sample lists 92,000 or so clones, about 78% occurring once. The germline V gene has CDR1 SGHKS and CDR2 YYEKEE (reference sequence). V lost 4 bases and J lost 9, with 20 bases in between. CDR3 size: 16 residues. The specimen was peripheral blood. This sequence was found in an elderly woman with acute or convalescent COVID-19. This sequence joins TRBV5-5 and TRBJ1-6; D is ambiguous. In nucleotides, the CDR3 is TGTGCCAGCAGCCTTGTTCCCGGTCATGGAGGTTCACCCCTCCACTTT. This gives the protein CASSLVPGHGGSPLHF.